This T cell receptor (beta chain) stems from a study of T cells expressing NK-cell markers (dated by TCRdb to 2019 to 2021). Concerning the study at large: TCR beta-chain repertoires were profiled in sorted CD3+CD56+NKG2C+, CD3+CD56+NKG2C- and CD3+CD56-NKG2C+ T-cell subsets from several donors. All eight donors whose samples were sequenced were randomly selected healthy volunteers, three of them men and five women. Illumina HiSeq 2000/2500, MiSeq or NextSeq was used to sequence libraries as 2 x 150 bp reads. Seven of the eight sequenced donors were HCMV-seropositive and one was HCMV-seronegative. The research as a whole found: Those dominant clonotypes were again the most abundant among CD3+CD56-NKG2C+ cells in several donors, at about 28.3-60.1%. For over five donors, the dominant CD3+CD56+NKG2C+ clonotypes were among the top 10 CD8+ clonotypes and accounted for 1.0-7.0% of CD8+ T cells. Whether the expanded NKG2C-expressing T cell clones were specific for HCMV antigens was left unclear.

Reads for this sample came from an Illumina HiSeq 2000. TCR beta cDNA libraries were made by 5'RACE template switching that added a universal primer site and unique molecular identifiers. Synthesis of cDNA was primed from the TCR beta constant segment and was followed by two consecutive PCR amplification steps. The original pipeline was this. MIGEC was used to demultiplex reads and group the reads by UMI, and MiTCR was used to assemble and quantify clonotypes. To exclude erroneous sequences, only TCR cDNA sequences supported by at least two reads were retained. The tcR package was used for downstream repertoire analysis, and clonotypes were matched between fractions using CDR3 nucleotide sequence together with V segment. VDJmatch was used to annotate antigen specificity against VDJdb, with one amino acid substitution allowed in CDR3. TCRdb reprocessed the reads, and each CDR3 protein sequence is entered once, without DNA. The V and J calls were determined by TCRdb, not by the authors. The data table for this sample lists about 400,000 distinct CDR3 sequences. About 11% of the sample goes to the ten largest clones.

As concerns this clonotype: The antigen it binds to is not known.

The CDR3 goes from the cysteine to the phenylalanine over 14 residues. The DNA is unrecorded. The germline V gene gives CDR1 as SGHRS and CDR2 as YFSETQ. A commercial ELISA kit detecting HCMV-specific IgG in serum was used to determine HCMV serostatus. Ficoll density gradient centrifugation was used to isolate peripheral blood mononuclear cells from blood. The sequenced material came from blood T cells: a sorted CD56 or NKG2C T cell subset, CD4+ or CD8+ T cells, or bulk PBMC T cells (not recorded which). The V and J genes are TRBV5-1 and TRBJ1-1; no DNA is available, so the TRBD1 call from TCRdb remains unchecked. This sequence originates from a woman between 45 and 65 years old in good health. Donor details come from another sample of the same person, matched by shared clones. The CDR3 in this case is CASSRDSPGYEAFF.